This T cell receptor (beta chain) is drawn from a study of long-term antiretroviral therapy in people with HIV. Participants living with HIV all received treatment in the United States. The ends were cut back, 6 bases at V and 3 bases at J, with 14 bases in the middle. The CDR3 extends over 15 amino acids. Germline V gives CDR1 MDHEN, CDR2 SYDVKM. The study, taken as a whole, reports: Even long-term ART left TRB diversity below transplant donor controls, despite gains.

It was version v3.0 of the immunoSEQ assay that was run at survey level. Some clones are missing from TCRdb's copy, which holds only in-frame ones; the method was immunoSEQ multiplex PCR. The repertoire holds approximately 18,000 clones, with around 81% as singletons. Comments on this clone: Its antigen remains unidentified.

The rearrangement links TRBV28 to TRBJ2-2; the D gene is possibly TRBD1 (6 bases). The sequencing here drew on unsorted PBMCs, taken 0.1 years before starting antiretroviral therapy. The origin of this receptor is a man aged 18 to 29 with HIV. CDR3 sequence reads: CASSKGDSDTGELFF. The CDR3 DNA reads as TGTGCCAGCAGCAAGGGGGATTCGGACACCGGGGAGCTGTTTTTT.